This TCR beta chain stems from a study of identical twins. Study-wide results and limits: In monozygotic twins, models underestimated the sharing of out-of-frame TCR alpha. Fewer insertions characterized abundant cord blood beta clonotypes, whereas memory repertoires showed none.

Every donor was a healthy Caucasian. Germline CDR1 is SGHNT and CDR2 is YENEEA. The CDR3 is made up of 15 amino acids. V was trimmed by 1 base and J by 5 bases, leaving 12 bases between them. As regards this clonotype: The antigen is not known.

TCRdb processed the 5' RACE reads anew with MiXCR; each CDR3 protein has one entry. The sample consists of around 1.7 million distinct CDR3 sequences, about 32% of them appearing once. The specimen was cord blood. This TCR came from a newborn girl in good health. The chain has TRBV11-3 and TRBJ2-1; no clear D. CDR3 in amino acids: CASSLGVSRNNEQFF. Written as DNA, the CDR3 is TGTGCCAGCAGCTTAGGAGTGTCTAGAAACAATGAGCAGTTCTTC.